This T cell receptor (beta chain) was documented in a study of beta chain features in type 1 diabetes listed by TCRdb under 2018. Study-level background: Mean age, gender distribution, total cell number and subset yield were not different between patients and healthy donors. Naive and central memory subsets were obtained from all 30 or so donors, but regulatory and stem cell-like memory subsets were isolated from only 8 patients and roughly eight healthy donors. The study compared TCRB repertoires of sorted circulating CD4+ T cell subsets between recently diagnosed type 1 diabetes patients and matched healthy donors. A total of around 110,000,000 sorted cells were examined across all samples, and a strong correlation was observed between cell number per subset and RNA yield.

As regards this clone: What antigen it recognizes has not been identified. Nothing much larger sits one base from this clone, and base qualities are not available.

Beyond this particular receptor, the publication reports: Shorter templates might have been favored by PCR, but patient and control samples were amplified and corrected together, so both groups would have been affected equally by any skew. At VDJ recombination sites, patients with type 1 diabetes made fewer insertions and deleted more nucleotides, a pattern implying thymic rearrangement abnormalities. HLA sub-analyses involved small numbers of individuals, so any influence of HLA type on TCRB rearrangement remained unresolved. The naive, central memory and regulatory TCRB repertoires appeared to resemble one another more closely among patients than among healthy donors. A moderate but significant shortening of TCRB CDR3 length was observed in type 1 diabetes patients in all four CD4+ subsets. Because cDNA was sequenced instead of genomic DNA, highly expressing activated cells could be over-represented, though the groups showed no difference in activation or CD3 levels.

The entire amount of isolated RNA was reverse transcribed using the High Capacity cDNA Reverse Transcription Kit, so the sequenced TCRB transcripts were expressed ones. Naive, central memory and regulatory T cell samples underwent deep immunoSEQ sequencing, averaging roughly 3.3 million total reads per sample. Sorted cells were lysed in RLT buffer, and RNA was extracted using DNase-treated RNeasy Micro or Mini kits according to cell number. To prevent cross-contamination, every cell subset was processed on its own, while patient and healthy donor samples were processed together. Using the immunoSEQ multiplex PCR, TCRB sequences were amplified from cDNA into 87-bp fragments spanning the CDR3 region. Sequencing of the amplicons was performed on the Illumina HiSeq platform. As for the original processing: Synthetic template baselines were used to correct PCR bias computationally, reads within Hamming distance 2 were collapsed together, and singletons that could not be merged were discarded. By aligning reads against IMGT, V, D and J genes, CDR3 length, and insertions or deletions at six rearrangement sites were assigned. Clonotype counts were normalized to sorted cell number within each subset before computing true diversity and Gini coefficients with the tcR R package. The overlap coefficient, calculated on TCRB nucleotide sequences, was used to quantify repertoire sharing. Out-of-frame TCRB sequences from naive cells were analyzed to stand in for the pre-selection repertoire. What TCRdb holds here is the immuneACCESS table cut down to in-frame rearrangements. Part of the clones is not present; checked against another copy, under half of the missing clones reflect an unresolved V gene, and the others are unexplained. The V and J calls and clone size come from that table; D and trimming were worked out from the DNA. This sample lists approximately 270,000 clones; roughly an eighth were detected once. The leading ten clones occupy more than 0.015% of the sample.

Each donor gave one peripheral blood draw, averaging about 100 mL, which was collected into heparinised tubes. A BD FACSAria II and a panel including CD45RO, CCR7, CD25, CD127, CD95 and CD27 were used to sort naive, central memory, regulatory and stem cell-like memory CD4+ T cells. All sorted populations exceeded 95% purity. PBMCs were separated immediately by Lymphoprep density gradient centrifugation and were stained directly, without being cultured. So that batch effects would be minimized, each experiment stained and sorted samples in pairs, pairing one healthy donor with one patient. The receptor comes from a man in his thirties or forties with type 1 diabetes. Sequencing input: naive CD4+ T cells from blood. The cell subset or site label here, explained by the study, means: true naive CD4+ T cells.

CDR3 sequence: CASSVGQIYEQYF. The bases are TGTGCCAGTAGTGTGGGACAGATTTACGAGCAGTACTTC. The chain couples TRBV19 to TRBJ2-7, with 7 bases matching TRBD1. The germline V gene (reference sequence) yields LNHDA for CDR1 and SQIVND for CDR2. Here V drops 5 bases and J drops 4 bases, and the junction holds 5 bases not matched to any gene. The CDR3 runs 13 residues from the cysteine to the phenylalanine. Solely the CDR3 DNA is kept, with 39 bases framed from the first base.